This T cell receptor beta chain was retrieved from a study of molecular identifiers for immune sequencing clone quantification. Study findings and constraints: Beyond 20 RNA copies, clones held over 99% of effector molecules, compared with under 1% in naive cells.

Details on this clonotype: Antigen: not known. A read error may be the cause here, since a much bigger clone is one base away.

This CDR3 is built from 17 residues. Germline CDR1 SQVTM, CDR2 ANQGSEA. Sorted cells numbering roughly 20,000 to 1,000,000, with 10%, 30% or 50% RNA, yielded the naive CD8 libraries. A CD8+CD4-CCR7+CD45RA+ gate was used to sort naive CD8 T cells. Listed TCR primers and previously described methods were used for bulk TCR libraries. TCRdb fed the PCR reads into MiXCR, producing one record per CDR3 protein. This table holds roughly 93,000 distinct CDR3 sequences, under 20% found once. The clonotype was recovered from a human donor in good health. Some libraries in this study had Jurkat cell RNA spiked in. J is TRBJ2-2 and V is TRBV29-1; 12 nucleotides line up with TRBD2. Sequenced: naive CD8+ T cells from blood, with Jurkat cell RNA spiked in. Subset reported: FACS-sorted CD8+CD4-CCR7+CD45RA+ naive T cells. The CDR3 sequence: CSALTPSSGGAAGGLFF. DNA for the CDR3: TGCAGCGCCTTGACACCGTCTAGCGGGGGGGCGGCCGGGGGGCTGTTTTTT.